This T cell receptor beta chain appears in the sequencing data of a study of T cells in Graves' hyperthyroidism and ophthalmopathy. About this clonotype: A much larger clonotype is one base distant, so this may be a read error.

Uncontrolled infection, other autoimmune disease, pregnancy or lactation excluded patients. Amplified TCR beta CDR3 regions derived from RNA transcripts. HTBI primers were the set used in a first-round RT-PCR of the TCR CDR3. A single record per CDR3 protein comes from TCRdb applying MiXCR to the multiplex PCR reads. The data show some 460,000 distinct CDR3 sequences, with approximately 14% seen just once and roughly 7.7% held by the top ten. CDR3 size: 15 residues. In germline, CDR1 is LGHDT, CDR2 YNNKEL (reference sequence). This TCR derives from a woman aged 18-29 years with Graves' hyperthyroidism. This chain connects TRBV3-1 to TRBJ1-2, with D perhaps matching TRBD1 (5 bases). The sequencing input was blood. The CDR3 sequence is CVSSLKEGVSGGYTF. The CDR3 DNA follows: TGTGTCAGCAGCCTAAAAGAAGGGGTATCTGGTGGCTACACCTTC.